This entry features one T cell receptor beta chain sequence. What it binds is not known. The sample originates from a study of vaccination and CD4 T cells after COVID-19. Whole-study findings and limits: Spike mono-reactivity was the property of 304 of 307 vaccine-specific clones in convalescent patients.

Researchers used the Oncomine TCR Beta short-read assay to sequence DNA from cultured CD4+ T cells. TCRdb redid the calling of the PCR reads with MiXCR, one entry per CDR3 protein. The data contain about 17,000 distinct CDR3 sequences, over 30% of them seen just once; the ten biggest clones take up around 8.6%. The CDR3 runs 20 residues. The V gene's germline CDR1 is MNHEY and CDR2 SMNVEV (reference sequence). The V end lost 2 bases, the J end lost 0 bases, and 26 bases lay between the germline ends. Treatment described: approximately 9-day PBMC culture with coronavirus spike peptide pools or control peptides (ViraFEST assay).

Sequencing was performed on CD4+ T cells from blood, cultured in vitro. This chain joins TRBV27 and TRBJ2-7, with D tentatively TRBD1 or TRBD2 (5 bases each). The receptor comes from a human donor who had recovered from COVID-19. The chain's CDR3 is CASSLEGQGGLQSDSYEQYF. In DNA, the CDR3 is TGTGCCAGCAGTTTAGAGGGGCAGGGTGGCCTCCAATCTGACTCCTACGAGCAGTACTTC.